This T cell receptor beta chain originates from a study of blood T cell repertoires in COVID-19. Study-wide background: The United States, Italy and Spain were the sources of the acute and convalescent COVID-19 samples.

Assay: immunoSEQ multiplex PCR; the TCRdb copy retains only in-frame clones and omits some. The sample holds 150,000 to 200,000 clones; about 80% are singletons and the top ten take 6.9%. The germline gives CDR1 SNHLY, CDR2 FYNNEI. Trimming took off 3 bases at V and 4 bases at J, with 6 bases between the two ends. The CDR3 consists of 12 residues. J is TRBJ1-1 and V is TRBV2; D uncertain. The TCR comes from a man aged 60 to 75 with acute or convalescent COVID-19. The source material was peripheral blood. As DNA, the CDR3 is TGTGCCAGCAGTGAGGCCAGCACTGAAGCTTTCTTT. It translates to CASSEASTEAFF.